Here is one T cell receptor beta chain with its context. This clone was seen a handful of times. Its antigen target is currently unknown. No base-level quality is on record; no much larger clone is a single base apart. Library creation used the immunoSEQ multiplex PCR assay. As for how the authors treated the data: To diagnose cytomegalovirus status from the catalog of TCR beta chain sequences, a statistical classification framework was built. TCRdb re-hosts the immuneACCESS table, in-frame sequences only. Its copies lack some clones; in the studies checked, an unresolved V gene accounts for under half of them, and the cause for the rest is not known. V, J and clone size are those of that table, while D and trimming were read from the DNA. The sample records about 200,000 clones, roughly 81% of which are singletons. The ten largest account for over 0.95% of the sample. The donors were included in the validation cohort of around 120 subjects, a group kept apart from the roughly 610-subject first cohort.

The entry originates in a study of cytomegalovirus exposure and HLA in healthy donors (dated by TCRdb to about 2017). Study-level background: According to a later analysis, one platform produced both the approximately 110 validation repertoires and the approximately 670 repertoires of the first cohort. The study aimed to test whether signatures of past pathogen exposure could be identified by cataloging public T cell receptors. In addition to the first cohort of around 670 subjects, a separate validation cohort of 120 different subjects was used. To predict cytomegalovirus infection status, the study combined high-throughput TCR immunosequencing, statistical association of individual TCRs with disease status, and machine learning. What the authors observed across the whole study: A later analysis had no HLA typing for the validation cohort, so co-occurrence there was scored across all 110 or so repertoires. Most TCR sequences were observed very rarely across donors, whereas some public TCRs were present in many individuals. Three of the identified cytomegalovirus-associated TCR beta chains were confirmed in vitro to be specific for cytomegalovirus antigens. Cytomegalovirus status was reported to be diagnosed by the classifier with high specificity and sensitivity in both the original and validation cohorts. The authors suggested that the approach could potentially be generalized to other disease states and immunological phenotypes. A total of 150 to 200 TCR beta chains were listed by the study as associated with cytomegalovirus. Subsequent analysis determined that TCRs grouped into clusters in the first cohort also showed a tendency toward co-occurrence across the roughly 110 validation repertoires, and about 93% of cluster scores exceeded 0.

The CDR3 starts with the cysteine, ends with the phenylalanine, and has 15 residues. Just CDR3 DNA is preserved here, 45 bases in frame from base 1. CDR1 and CDR2 were assigned from the germline V gene as SGHVS and FNYEAQ. The V end loses 1 base and the J end loses 6 bases, and a stretch of 16 bases separates them. This receptor chain uses TRBV7-6 and TRBJ2-7, with TRBD2 as a weak D call on 5 bases. The sequencing sample was made of PBMCs. The clonotype comes from a young woman in good health and CMV-seronegative. The CDR3 region has the sequence CASSLEVGVGFEQYF. The DNA sequence is given as TGTGCCAGCAGCTTAGAAGTCGGGGTGGGTTTCGAGCAGTACTTC.